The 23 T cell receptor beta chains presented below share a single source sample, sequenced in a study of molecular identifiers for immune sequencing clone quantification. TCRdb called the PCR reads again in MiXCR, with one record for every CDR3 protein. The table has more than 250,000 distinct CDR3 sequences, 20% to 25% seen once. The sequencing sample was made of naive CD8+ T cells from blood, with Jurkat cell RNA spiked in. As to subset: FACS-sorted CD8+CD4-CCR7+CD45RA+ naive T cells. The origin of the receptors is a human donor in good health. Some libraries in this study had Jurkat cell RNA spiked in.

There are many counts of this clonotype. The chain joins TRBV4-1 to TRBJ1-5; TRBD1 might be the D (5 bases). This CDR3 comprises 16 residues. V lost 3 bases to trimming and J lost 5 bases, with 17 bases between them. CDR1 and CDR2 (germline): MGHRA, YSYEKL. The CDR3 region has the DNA TGCGCCAGCAGCCAGGAGGCTTGGGGGGAGGATCAGCCCCAGCATTTT. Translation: CASSQEAWGEDQPQHF.

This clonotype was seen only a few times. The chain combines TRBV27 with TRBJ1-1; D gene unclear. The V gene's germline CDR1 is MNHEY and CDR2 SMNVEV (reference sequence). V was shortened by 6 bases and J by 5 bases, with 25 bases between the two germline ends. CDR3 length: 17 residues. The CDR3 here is CASRSIMDPAGWTEAFF. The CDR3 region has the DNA TGTGCCAGCAGAAGCATAATGGACCCCGCAGGATGGACTGAAGCTTTCTTT.

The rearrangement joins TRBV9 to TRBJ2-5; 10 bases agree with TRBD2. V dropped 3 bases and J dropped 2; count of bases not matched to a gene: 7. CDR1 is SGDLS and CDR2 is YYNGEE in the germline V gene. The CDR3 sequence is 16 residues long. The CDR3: CASSGLAGGHQETQYF. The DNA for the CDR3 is TGTGCCAGCAGCGGATTAGCGGGGGGCCATCAAGAGACCCAGTACTTC. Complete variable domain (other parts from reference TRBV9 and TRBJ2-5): DSGVTQTPKHLITATGQRVTLRCSPRSGDLSVYWYQQSLDQGLQFLIQYYNGEERAKGNILERFSAQQFPDLHSELNLSSLELGDSALYFCASSGLAGGHQETQYFGPGTRLLVL.

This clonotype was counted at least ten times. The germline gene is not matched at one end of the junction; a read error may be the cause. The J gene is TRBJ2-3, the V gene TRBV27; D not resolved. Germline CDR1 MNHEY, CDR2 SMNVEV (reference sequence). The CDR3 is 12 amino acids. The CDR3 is CASSVSQDTQYF. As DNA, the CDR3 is TGTGCCAGCAGTGTATCCCAAGATACGCAGTATTTT.

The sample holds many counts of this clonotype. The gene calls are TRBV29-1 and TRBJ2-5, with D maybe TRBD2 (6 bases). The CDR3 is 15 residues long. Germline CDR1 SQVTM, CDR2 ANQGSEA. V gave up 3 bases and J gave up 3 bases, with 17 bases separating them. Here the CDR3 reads CSVEEAGKAEETQYF. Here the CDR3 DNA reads TGCAGCGTTGAGGAGGCGGGGAAGGCGGAAGAGACCCAGTACTTC.

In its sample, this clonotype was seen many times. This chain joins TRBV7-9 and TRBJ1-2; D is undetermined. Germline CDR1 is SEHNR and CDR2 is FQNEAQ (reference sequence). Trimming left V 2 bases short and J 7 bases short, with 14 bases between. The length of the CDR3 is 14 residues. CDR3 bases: TGTGCCAGCAGCTTACTCTTGGAGGAGTCTGGCTACACCTTC. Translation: CASSLLLEESGYTF.

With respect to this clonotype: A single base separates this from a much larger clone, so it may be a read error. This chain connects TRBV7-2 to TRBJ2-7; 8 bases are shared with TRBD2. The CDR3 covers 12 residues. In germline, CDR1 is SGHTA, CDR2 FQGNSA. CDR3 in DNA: TGTGCCAACAGCCTACCTAGCGGGGAGCAGTACTTC. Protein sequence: CANSLPSGEQYF.

The CDR3 DNA sequence: TGTGCCAGCAGTACCGGAAATCGGGGCACTGAAGCTTTCTTT. Protein: CASSTGNRGTEAFF. This sequence joins TRBV12-3 or TRBV12-4 and TRBJ1-1; D unclear. V was trimmed by 5 bases and J by 4 bases, leaving 14 bases between them. CDR3 length: 14 residues.

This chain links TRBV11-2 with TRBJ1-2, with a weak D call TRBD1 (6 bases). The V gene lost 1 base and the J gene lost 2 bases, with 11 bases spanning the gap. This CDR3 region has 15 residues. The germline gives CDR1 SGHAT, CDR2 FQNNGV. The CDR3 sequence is CASSLAGAGNYGYTF. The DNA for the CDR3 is TGTGCCAGCAGCTTAGCGGGGGCCGGAAACTATGGCTACACCTTC.

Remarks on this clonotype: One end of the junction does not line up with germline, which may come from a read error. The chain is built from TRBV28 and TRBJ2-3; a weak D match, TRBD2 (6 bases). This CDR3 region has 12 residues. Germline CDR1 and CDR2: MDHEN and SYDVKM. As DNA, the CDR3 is TGTACCAGCAGTTTCGGGGGAGATACGCAGTATTTT. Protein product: CTSSFGGDTQYF.

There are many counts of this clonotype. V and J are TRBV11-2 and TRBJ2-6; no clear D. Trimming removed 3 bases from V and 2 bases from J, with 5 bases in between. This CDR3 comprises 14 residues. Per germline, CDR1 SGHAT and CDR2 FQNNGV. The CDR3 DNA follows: TGTGCCAGCAGCTTCTATCCTGGGGCCAACGTCCTGACTTTC. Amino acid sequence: CASSFYPGANVLTF. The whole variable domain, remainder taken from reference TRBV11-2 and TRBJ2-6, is EAGVAQSPRYKIIEKRQSVAFWCNPISGHATLYWYQQILGQGPKLLIQFQNNGVVDDSQLPKDRFSAERLKGVDSTLKIQPAKLEDSAVYLCASSFYPGANVLTFGAGSRLTVL.

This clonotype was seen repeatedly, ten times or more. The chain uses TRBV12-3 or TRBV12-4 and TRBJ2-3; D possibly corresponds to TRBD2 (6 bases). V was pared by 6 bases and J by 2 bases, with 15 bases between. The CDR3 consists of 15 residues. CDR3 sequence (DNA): TGTGCCAGCAGCTCGAGGACTACGTACACAGATACGCAGTATTTT. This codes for CASSSRTTYTDTQYF.

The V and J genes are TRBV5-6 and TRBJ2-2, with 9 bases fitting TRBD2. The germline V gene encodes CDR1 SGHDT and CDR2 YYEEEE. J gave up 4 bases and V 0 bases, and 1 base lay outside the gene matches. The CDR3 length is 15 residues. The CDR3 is CASSLGAGGTGELFF. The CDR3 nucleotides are TGTGCCAGCAGCTTGGGAGCGGGAGGCACCGGGGAGCTGTTTTTT.

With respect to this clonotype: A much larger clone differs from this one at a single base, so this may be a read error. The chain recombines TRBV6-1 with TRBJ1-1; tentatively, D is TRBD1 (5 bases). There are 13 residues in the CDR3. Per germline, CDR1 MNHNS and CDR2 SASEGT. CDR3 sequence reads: CASSNRMNTEALF. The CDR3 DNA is TGTGCCAGCAGCAACAGGATGAACACTGAAGCTCTCTTT.

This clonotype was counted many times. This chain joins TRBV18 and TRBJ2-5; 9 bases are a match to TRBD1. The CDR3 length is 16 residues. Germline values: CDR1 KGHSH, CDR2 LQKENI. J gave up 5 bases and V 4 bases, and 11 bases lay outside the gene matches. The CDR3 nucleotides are TGTGCCAGCTCACAATATAAGCGGGACAGGGAGGAGACCCAGTACTTC. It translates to CASSQYKRDREETQYF.

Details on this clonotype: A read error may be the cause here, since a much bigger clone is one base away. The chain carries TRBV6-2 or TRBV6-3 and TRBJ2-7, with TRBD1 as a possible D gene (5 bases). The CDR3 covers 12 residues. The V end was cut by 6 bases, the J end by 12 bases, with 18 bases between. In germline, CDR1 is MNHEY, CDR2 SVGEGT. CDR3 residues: CASSDTRGAVYF. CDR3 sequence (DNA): TGTGCCAGCAGCGATACAAGGGGCGCGGTGTACTTC.

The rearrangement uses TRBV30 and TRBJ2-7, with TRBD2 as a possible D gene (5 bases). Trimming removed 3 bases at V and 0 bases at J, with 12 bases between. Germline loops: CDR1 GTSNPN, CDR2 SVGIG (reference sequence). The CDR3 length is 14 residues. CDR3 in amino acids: CAWSEGSSSYEQYF. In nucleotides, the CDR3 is TGTGCCTGGAGCGAGGGCAGTAGCTCCTACGAGCAGTACTTC.

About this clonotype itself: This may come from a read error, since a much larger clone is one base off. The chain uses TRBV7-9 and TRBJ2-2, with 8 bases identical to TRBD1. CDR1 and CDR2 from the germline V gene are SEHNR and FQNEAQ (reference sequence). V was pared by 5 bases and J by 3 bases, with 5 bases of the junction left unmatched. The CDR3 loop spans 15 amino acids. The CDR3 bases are TGTGCCAGCAGCCCAAACAGGGGGGACACCGGGGAGCTGTTTTTT. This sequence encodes CASSPNRGDTGELFF.

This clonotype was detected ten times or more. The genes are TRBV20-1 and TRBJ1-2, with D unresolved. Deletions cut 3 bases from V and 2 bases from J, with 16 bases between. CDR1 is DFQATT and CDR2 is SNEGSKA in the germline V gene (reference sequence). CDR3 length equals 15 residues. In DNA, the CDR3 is TGCAGTGCTAGTGTTGTGGCAGAGTTAAACTATGGCTACACCTTC. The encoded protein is CSASVVAELNYGYTF.

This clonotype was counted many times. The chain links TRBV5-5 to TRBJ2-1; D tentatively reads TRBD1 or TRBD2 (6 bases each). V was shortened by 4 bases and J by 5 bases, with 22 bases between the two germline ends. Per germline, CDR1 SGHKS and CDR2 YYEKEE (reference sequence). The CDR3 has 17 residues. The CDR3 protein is CASSNIVMGGRNNEQFF. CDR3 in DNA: TGTGCCAGCAGCAACATTGTGATGGGGGGCCGAAACAATGAGCAGTTCTTC.

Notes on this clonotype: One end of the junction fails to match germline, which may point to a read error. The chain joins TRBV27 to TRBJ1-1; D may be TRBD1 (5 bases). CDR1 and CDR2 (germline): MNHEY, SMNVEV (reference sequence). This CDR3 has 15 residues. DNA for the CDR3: TGTGCCAGCGGTTTAGGGGCAGGAGTGGGCACTGAAGCTTTCTTT. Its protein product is CASGLGAGVGTEAFF.

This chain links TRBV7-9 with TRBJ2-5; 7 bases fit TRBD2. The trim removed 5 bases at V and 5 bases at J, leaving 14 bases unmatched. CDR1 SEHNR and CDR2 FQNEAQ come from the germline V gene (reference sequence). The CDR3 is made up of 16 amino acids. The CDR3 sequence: CASSQRTSKIQETQYF. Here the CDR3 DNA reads TGTGCCAGCAGCCAAAGGACTAGTAAGATTCAGGAGACCCAGTACTTC.

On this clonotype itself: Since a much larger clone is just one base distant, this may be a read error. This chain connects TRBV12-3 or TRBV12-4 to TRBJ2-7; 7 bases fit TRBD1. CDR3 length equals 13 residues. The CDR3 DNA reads TGTACCGTGTCCACAGGGGTATACTACGAGCAGTACTTC. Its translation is CTVSTGVYYEQYF.